One T cell receptor beta chain is described in this entry. Its antigen is unidentified. This specimen includes other DNA sequences encoding the same CDR3. Splitting the CD4+ cells yielded a CD45RA+ naive subset and a CD45RA-negative memory subset. The sample originates from a study of shared clonotypes between healthy human individuals. 200 ng DNA, tens of thousands of T cell genomes, went into each sorted-subset replicate PCR. Profiled with immunoSEQ multiplex PCR; TCRdb holds only in-frame clones, not every one. The sample holds 550,000 to 850,000 clones; around 77% are singletons and the top ten take approximately 2%. Broader study findings: Although depth was large, rarefaction showed that sequencing of the sorted subsets was incomplete.

Trimming took 3 bases from V and 1 from J, leaving 7 bases between them. The CDR3 length is 14 residues. Germline values: CDR1 LNHDA, CDR2 SQIVND (reference sequence). This TCR was sampled from a woman in her twenties or thirties in good health. Sequenced: memory CD4+ T cells sorted from blood. The sample's subset: CD45RA-negative fraction. This chain connects TRBV19 to TRBJ1-5, with unresolved D. CDR3 in amino acids: CASSIRSSNQPQHF. CDR3 nucleotides: TGTGCCAGTAGTATTAGGTCGAGCAATCAGCCCCAGCATTTT.